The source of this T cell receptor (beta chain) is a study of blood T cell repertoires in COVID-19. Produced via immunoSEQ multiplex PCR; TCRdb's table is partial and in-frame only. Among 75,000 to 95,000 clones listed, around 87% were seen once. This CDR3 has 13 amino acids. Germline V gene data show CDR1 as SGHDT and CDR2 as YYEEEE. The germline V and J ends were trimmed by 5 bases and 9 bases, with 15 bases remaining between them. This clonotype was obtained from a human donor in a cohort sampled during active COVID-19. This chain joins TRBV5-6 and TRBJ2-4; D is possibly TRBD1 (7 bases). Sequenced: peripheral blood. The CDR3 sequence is CASRPGQGGIQYF. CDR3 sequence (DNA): TGTGCCAGCAGACCCGGGCAGGGGGGCATTCAGTACTTC.